What follows are 13 T cell receptor beta chains derived from one specimen sequenced in a study of a mutant IDH1 vaccine in newly diagnosed glioma. The table came from immunoSEQ multiplex PCR; TCRdb's copy has only in-frame clones and leaves some out. This sample has over 75,000 clones, with roughly 78% found just once. As to time point: baseline, week 1 (first vaccination visit). The treatment: pre-vaccination baseline after standard-of-care therapy. The sequenced sample was PBMCs, obtained from a glioma patient treated with radiotherapy, temozolomide or both. These receptors all stem from a man aged 40-49 years with glioma.

V is TRBV4-2 and J is TRBJ2-1; 12 bases are a match to TRBD2. Germline CDR1 is LGHNA and CDR2 is YNFKEQ. CDR3 size: 15 residues. With 4 bases clipped from V and 6 bases from J, the junction kept 4 bases outside the gene matches. The CDR3 DNA follows: TGTGCCAGCAGCCCAGGACTAGCGGGGAGCAATGAGCAGTTCTTC. Its translation is CASSPGLAGSNEQFF.

The chain carries TRBV2 and TRBJ2-5; the D is unclear. The J call may be in error: the DNA end matches TRBJ2-7 better. The CDR3 consists of 13 residues. Germline CDR1 and CDR2: SNHLY and FYNNEI. The CDR3 DNA is TGTGCCAGCAGTGAACTCGGCGTTGGCGAGCAGTACTTC. Protein sequence: CASSELGVGEQYF.

This chain links TRBV4-2 with TRBJ1-4; the match to TRBD1 covers 9 bases. V was clipped by 1 base and J by 6 bases; unmatched bases: 3. This CDR3 is 15 amino acids long. The germline V gene encodes CDR1 LGHNA and CDR2 YNFKEQ. CDR3 nucleotides: TGTGCCAGCAGCCAAGGGAGGACAGGGGATGAAAAACTGTTTTTT. Translated, it gives CASSQGRTGDEKLFF.

A single count supports this clone. This chain links TRBV4-1 with TRBJ1-2, with a weak D call TRBD1 (5 bases). V lost 0 bases to trimming and J lost 9 bases, with 20 bases between them. The CDR3 runs 16 residues. The germline V gene encodes CDR1 MGHRA and CDR2 YSYEKL. CDR3 nucleotides: TGCGCCAGCAGCCAAGATGAGTCATGGGGGATGGTTAGCTACACCTTC. Its translation: CASSQDESWGMVSYTF.

The chain is built from TRBV6-6 and TRBJ1-3; D remains ambiguous. Per the germline V gene, CDR1 is MNHNY and CDR2 is SVGAGI (reference sequence). V lost 6 bases and J lost 4, with 7 bases in between. CDR3 length: 12 amino acids. The CDR3 reads CASRTTGNTIYF. The CDR3 DNA reads as TGTGCCAGCAGGACGACCGGAAACACCATATATTTT.

This chain links TRBV7-3 with TRBJ2-3, with D possibly being TRBD1 or TRBD2 (5 bases each). Per germline, CDR1 SGHTA and CDR2 FQGTGA. The CDR3 covers 14 residues. The germline V and J ends were trimmed by 2 bases and 1 base, with 7 bases remaining between them. CDR3 loop: CASSLRDRTDTQYF. The CDR3 DNA reads as TGTGCCAGCAGCTTACGGGACCGCACAGATACGCAGTATTTT.

The rearrangement links TRBV6-6 to TRBJ2-7; D is undetermined. Between the trimmed V and J ends, which lost 2 bases and 0 bases, there was a span of 8 bases. CDR1 MNHNY and CDR2 SVGAGI come from the germline V gene (reference sequence). The CDR3 spans 14 residues. The CDR3, as DNA: TGTGCCAGCAGTTACGACTCAAGCTCCTACGAGCAGTACTTC. Translation gives CASSYDSSSYEQYF.

V is TRBV5-6 and J is TRBJ2-1; the match to TRBD1 covers 8 bases. This CDR3 comprises 17 residues. Germline CDR1 SGHDT, CDR2 YYEEEE. V shed 2 bases and J 3 bases; nucleotides not matched to a gene: 10. The CDR3 bases are TGTGCCAGCAGCTTCTTACCGAGGACAGGGTTCTACAATGAGCAGTTCTTC. Its protein product is CASSFLPRTGFYNEQFF.

This chain joins TRBV10-1 and TRBJ2-1, with 8 bases fitting TRBD1. Germline V gene lookup returns CDR1 WNHNN and CDR2 SYGVQD (reference sequence). The J segment lost 10 bases and the V segment lost 8 bases, leaving 10 bases of the junction unmatched. This CDR3 contains 13 residues. CDR3 region: CASGGRGQGEQFF. The CDR3 coding sequence is TGCGCCAGCGGCGGCAGGGGGCAGGGAGAGCAGTTCTTC.

Details on this clone: This sample also contains other DNA sequences that code for the same CDR3. The chain uses TRBV7-2 and TRBJ2-7; unclear D gene. This CDR3 spans 13 amino acids. The germline V gene encodes CDR1 SGHTA and CDR2 FQGNSA. Trimming stripped 4 bases from V and 5 bases from J, with 12 bases between. The CDR3 DNA reads TGTGCCAGCAGCTACGACCCACACCACGAGCAGTACTTC. Protein sequence: CASSYDPHHEQYF.

The chain employs TRBV9 and TRBJ2-7; TRBD1 is a possible D gene (6 bases). The CDR3 runs to 15 residues. Germline V gene data show CDR1 as SGDLS and CDR2 as YYNGEE. Trimming pared 0 bases from V and 3 bases from J, leaving 13 bases between. The CDR3 nucleotides read TGTGCCAGCAGCGTAGCAGGGGTAGGGGTCTACGAGCAGTACTTC. Amino acids: CASSVAGVGVYEQYF.

The V and J genes are TRBV7-8 and TRBJ2-1; D gene uncertain. This CDR3 comprises 13 residues. V lost 2 bases and J lost 4, with 6 bases in between. From germline, CDR1 is SGHVS and CDR2 FQNEAQ. CDR3 sequence: CASSLRPYNEQFF. In nucleotides, the CDR3 is TGTGCCAGCAGCTTACGACCTTACAATGAGCAGTTCTTC.

The V gene is TRBV18, the J gene TRBJ2-3; the D is unclear. The CDR3 runs to 14 residues. Germline V gene lookup returns CDR1 KGHSH and CDR2 LQKENI. Deletions cut 2 bases from V and 7 bases from J, with 13 bases between. The CDR3 DNA is TGTGCCAGCTCACCAAACCCGCCCCCATATACGCAGTATTTT. This gives the protein CASSPNPPPYTQYF.